The clone carrying this T cell receptor beta chain was counted at least ten times. Its antigen remains unknown. Germline values: CDR1 SGHTA, CDR2 FQGTGA. The trim removed 5 bases at V and 5 bases at J, leaving 5 bases unmatched. The CDR3 has 13 residues. The data belong to a study of T-cell memory formation after mild COVID-19. Broader study findings: There were some responding clones in pre-infection memory, which suggested that cross-reactive memory had joined.

A single record per CDR3 protein comes from TCRdb applying MiXCR to the 5' RACE reads. Here the sample spans about 360,000 distinct CDR3 sequences, 10% to 15% being singletons. The V call is TRBV7-3, the J call TRBJ2-5; TRBD2 matches at 7 bases. The origin of this receptor is a man aged 18 to 30 who had mild COVID-19 (a few samples of this study predate the infection). Cell type and time point are not known. The specimen was PBMCs or a T cell subset sorted from them (not recorded which). As DNA, the CDR3 is TGTGCCAGCAGCCGGAGCGGGGAGGAGACCCAGTACTTC. Protein: CASSRSGEETQYF.